These 8 T cell receptor beta chains came from one sample sequenced in a study of blood T cell repertoires in COVID-19 (dated by TCRdb to the early 2020s). Library creation used the immunoSEQ multiplex PCR assay. Here the immuneACCESS table is served through TCRdb, limited to in-frame sequences with V and J called. Missing clones are a known gap in these copies; in checked studies unresolved V genes cover under half, and the rest lacks a known reason. Here the sample has 250,000 to 300,000 clones; about 80% occur a single time. The ten largest account for under 5% of the sample. The sequencing sample was made of PBMCs or T cells enriched from blood (not recorded which). The source of these receptors is a man aged 25-45 years with acute COVID-19.

Only a few counts were recorded for this clone. The J gene is TRBJ2-6, the V gene TRBV30; 7 nucleotides align to TRBD2. Germline V lookup: CDR1 GTSNPN, CDR2 SVGIG (reference sequence). The CDR3 is 17 residues long. With 1 base clipped from V and 2 bases from J, the junction kept 8 bases outside the gene matches. The CDR3 loop reads CAWSGSGAGAGANVLTF. The CDR3 DNA reads as TGTGCCTGGAGTGGATCTGGGGCGGGGGCTGGGGCCAACGTCCTGACTTTC.

V and J are TRBV11-2 and TRBJ2-2; 9 bases map to TRBD2. The CDR3 contains 16 residues. The germline V gene encodes CDR1 SGHAT and CDR2 FQNNGV. The J segment lost 6 bases and the V segment lost 5 bases, leaving 10 bases of the junction unmatched. The CDR3 sequence is CASSPRLAGRSGELFF. The CDR3 DNA reads as TGTGCCAGCAGCCCCAGGCTAGCGGGAAGGTCCGGGGAGCTGTTTTTT.

This chain joins TRBV7-6 and TRBJ1-4; no clear D gene. This CDR3 is built from 13 residues. Germline V gene data show CDR1 as SGHVS and CDR2 as FNYEAQ. Trimming removed 3 bases at V and 5 bases at J, with 7 bases between. DNA for the CDR3: TGTGCCAGCAGCTTCGGTCCGAATGAAAAACTGTTTTTT. Translating gives CASSFGPNEKLFF. Using reference TRBV7-6 and TRBJ1-4 for the parts outside the CDR3, the full variable domain is GAGVSQSPRYKVTKRGQDVALRCDPISGHVSLYWYRQALGQGPEFLTYFNYEAQQDKSGLPNDRFSAERPEGSISTLTIQRTEQRDSAMYRCASSFGPNEKLFFGSGTQLSVL.

Note on this clone: Other DNA sequences in this specimen translate into the identical CDR3. This chain connects TRBV9 to TRBJ2-3; D perhaps matches TRBD2 (6 bases). The V end was cut by 2 bases, the J end by 5 bases, with 12 bases between. Germline V gene lookup returns CDR1 SGDLS and CDR2 YYNGEE. This CDR3 is 14 amino acids long. This chain's CDR3 is CASSVGTRGDTQYF. The CDR3 DNA is TGTGCCAGCAGCGTCGGGACTCGCGGAGATACGCAGTATTTT.

The V gene is TRBV2, the J gene TRBJ2-5; TRBD2 might be the D (6 bases). Trimming left V 6 bases short and J 4 bases short, with 18 bases between. Germline CDR1 is SNHLY and CDR2 is FYNNEI. The CDR3 has 15 amino acids. As DNA, the CDR3 is TGTGCCAGCAGGGAGGGACTGCGAGCGGCAGAGACCCAGTACTTC. Translation: CASREGLRAAETQYF. The whole variable domain, filled in from reference TRBV2 and TRBJ2-5, reads EPEVTQTPSHQVTQMGQEVILRCVPISNHLYFYWYRQILGQKVEFLVSFYNNEISEKSEIFDDQFSVERPDGSNFTLKIRSTKLEDSAMYFCASREGLRAAETQYFGPGTRLLVL.

The chain carries TRBV9 and TRBJ1-1, with a possible D match to TRBD1 (5 bases). There are 14 residues in the CDR3. V was pared by 4 bases and J by 1 base, with 11 bases between. Germline V CDR1 and CDR2: SGDLS, YYNGEE. CDR3 DNA: TGTGCCAGCAGCACGCTGGGGGGGAACACTGAAGCTTTCTTT. Protein sequence: CASSTLGGNTEAFF. Together with reference TRBV9 and TRBJ1-1, the CDR3 gives the full variable domain: DSGVTQTPKHLITATGQRVTLRCSPRSGDLSVYWYQQSLDQGLQFLIQYYNGEERAKGNILERFSAQQFPDLHSELNLSSLELGDSALYFCASSTLGGNTEAFFGQGTRLTVV.

The chain couples TRBV5-4 to TRBJ2-7; TRBD1 agrees at 10 bases. The CDR3 loop spans 17 amino acids. Losses at the gene ends were 7 bases for V and 4 bases for J; bases not matched to a gene: 17. CDR1 is SGHNT, CDR2 YYREEE, per germline (reference sequence). CDR3 nucleotides: TGTGCCAGCGCCGGGACAGGGGAACTCCCCTCGGGGTACGAGCAGTACGTC. Its protein product is CASAGTGELPSGYEQYV.

This chain connects TRBV30 to TRBJ1-4; D is possibly TRBD1 (6 bases). The CDR3 extends over 14 amino acids. CDR1 and CDR2 from the germline V gene are GTSNPN and SVGIG (reference sequence). V was shortened by 1 base and J by 4 bases, with 10 bases between the two germline ends. The CDR3 DNA is TGTGCCTGGAGTGAAGGACAGATTAATGAAAAACTGTTTTTT. It is translated as CAWSEGQINEKLFF.